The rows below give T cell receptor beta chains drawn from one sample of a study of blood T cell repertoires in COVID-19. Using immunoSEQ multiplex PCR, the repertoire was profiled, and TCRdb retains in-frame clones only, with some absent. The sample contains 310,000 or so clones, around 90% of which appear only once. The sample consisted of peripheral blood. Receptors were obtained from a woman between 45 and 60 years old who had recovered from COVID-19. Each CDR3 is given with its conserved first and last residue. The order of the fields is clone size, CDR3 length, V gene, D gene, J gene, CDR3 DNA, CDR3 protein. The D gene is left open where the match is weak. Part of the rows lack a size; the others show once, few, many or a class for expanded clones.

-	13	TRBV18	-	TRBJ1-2	TGTGCCAGCTCACCAACAGAGTTATATGGCTACACCTTC	CASSPTELYGYTF
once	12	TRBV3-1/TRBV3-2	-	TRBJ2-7	TGTGCCAGCAGCCAAAGTACAGTAGAGCAGTACTTC	CASSQSTVEQYF
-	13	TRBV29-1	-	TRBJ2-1	TGCAGCGTGGGGGACTGGAAAGATAATGAGCAGTTCTTC	CSVGDWKDNEQFF
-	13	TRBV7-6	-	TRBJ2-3	TGTGCCAGCAGCTTAATCACAACAGATACGCAGTATTTT	CASSLITTDTQYF
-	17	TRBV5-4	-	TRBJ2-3	TGTGCCACCCAGCTTGGGTCGGCGGGGCTCCGCACAGATACGCAGTATTTT	CATQLGSAGLRTDTQYF
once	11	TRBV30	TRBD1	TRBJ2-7	TGTGCCTGGCAGGGGGCAGTCGAGCAGTACTTC	CAWQGAVEQYF
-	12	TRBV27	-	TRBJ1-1	TGTGCCAGCAGTTCCGGGTGGGCTGAAGCTTTCTTT	CASSSGWAEAFF
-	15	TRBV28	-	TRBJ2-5	TGTGCCAGCAGTCCACCGGGACTCCCTGGGGAGACCCAGTACTTC	CASSPPGLPGETQYF
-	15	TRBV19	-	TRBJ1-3	TGTGCCAGTAGTATTGCTGTGACAACTGGAAACACCATATATTTT	CASSIAVTTGNTIYF
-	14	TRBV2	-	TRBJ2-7	TGTGCCAGCACCGATAGGGGTAGCACCTACGAGCAGTACTTC	CASTDRGSTYEQYF